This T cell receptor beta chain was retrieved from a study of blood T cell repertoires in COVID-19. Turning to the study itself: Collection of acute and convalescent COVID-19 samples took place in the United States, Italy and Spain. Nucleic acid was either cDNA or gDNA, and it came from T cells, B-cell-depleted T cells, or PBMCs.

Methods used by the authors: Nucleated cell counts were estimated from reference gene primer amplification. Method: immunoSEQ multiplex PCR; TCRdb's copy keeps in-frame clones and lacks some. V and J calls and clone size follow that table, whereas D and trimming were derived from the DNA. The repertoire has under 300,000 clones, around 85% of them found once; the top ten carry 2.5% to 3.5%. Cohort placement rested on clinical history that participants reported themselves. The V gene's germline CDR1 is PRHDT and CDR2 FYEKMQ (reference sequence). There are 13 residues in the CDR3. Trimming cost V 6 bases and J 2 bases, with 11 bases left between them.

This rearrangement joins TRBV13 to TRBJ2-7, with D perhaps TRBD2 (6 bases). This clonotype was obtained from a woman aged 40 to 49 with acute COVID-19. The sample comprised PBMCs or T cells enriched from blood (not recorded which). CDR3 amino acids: CASSHLAPYEQYF. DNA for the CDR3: TGTGCCAGCAGTCACCTAGCGCCCTACGAGCAGTACTTC.